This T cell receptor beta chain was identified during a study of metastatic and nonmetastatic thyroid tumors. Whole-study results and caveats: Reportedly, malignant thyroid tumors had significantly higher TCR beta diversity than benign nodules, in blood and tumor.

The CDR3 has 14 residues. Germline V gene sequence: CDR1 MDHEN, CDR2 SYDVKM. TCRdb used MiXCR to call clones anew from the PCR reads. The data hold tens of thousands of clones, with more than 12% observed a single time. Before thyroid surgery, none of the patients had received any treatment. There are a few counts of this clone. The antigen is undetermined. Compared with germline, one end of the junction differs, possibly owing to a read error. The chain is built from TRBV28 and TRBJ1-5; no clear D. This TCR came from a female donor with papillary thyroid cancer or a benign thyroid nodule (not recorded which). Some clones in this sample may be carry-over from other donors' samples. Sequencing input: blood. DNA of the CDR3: TGTGCCAGCAGAACCCCAGCTTACAATAAGCCCCAGCATTTT. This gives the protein CASRTPAYNKPQHF.